A single sample gave rise to the 15 T cell receptor beta chains below, sequenced in a study of blood T cell repertoires in COVID-19. Sequenced by immunoSEQ multiplex PCR; TCRdb stores in-frame clones only, minus some. This table holds a few hundred thousand clones, 88% found once. Sequencing was carried out using PBMCs or T cells enriched from blood (not recorded which). The receptors originated from a woman aged 60 to 75 in a cohort exposed to, infected with or recovered from COVID-19 (not recorded which).

V usage is TRBV7-9 and J usage is TRBJ2-1; 11 bases are a match to TRBD2. Germline trimming cut 8 bases from V and 3 bases from J; bases unmatched to any gene: 6. The CDR3 consists of 15 residues. Germline CDR1 reads SEHNR; CDR2 reads FQNEAQ (reference sequence). The CDR3 is CASDGTSGSYNEQFF. CDR3 DNA: TGTGCCAGCGACGGAACTAGCGGGAGCTACAATGAGCAGTTCTTC.

This chain uses TRBV10-1 with TRBJ2-3; D perhaps matches TRBD1 (6 bases). The V end lost 8 bases, the J end lost 2 bases, and 17 bases lay between the germline ends. This CDR3 has 15 residues. Per the germline V gene, CDR1 is WNHNN and CDR2 is SYGVQD (reference sequence). In DNA, the CDR3 is TGCGCCAGCTCCTTGGCCACAGGGAACACAGATACGCAGTATTTT. Encoded protein: CASSLATGNTDTQYF.

V gene TRBV5-1 combines with J gene TRBJ2-1; TRBD2 agrees at 10 bases. V shed 7 bases, J shed 15 bases, and the junction held 19 bases outside the gene matches. This CDR3 has 15 amino acids. CDR1 and CDR2 (germline): SGHRS, YFSETQ. CDR3 amino acids: CASSQFLAGESARFF. The DNA of the CDR3 is TGCGCCAGCTCCCAGTTTCTAGCGGGAGAATCCGCAAGGTTCTTC.

This chain links TRBV6-5 with TRBJ1-2, with 7 bases fitting TRBD1. Germline V gene data show CDR1 as MNHEY and CDR2 as SVGAGI. CDR3 size: 15 residues. The J segment lost 4 bases and the V segment lost 6 bases, leaving 11 bases of the junction unmatched. The CDR3 reads CASSSGTATIYGYTF. The DNA for the CDR3 is TGTGCCAGCAGCTCCGGGACAGCGACGATCTATGGCTACACCTTC.

This chain joins TRBV5-1 and TRBJ2-1; possibly TRBD1 for D (6 bases). CDR1 and CDR2 (germline): SGHRS, YFSETQ. V gave up 2 bases and J gave up 0 bases, with 12 bases separating them. The CDR3 totals 16 residues. In DNA, the CDR3 is TGCGCCAGCAGCTTATCCGGACAGAGCTCCTACAATGAGCAGTTCTTC. This translates into CASSLSGQSSYNEQFF. The full variable domain, in which reference TRBV5-1 and TRBJ2-1 provide the parts outside the CDR3, is KAGVTQTPRYLIKTRGQQVTLSCSPISGHRSVSWYQQTPGQGLQFLFEYFSETQRNKGNFPGRFSGRQFSNSRSEMNVSTLELGDSALYLCASSLSGQSSYNEQFFGPGTRLTVL.

This clone was detected once. V and J are TRBV25-1 and TRBJ2-1; perhaps TRBD2 as D (6 bases). V lost 5 bases and J 7 bases, leaving 15 bases between the germline ends. The germline V gene has CDR1 MGHDK and CDR2 SYGVNS. The CDR3 contains 14 residues. Here the CDR3 DNA reads TGTGCCAGCAGTTGGAGTAGCGGAGGAAATGAGCAGTTCTTC. The encoded protein is CASSWSSGGNEQFF.

The chain employs TRBV28 and TRBJ1-4; no clear D gene. The CDR3 is made up of 14 amino acids. The V gene's germline CDR1 is MDHEN and CDR2 SYDVKM. V lost 5 bases to trimming and J lost 0 bases, with 7 bases between them. The CDR3 loop reads CASSTVPTNEKLFF. The CDR3 nucleotides read TGTGCCAGCAGTACGGTCCCAACTAATGAAAAACTGTTTTTT.

V and J are TRBV30 and TRBJ1-1, with D perhaps matching TRBD1 (5 bases). Germline values: CDR1 GTSNPN, CDR2 SVGIG (reference sequence). Trimming stripped 5 bases from V and 0 bases from J, with 10 bases between. The CDR3 extends over 13 amino acids. The CDR3, as DNA: TGTGCCTGGGAATCGACAGTGAACACTGAAGCTTTCTTT. Protein sequence: CAWESTVNTEAFF.

The chain joins TRBV5-4 to TRBJ2-1, with TRBD1 as a possible D gene (5 bases). This CDR3 contains 16 residues. CDR1 SGHNT and CDR2 YYREEE come from the germline V gene (reference sequence). Trimming removed 2 bases from V and 0 bases from J, with 12 bases in between. In nucleotides, the CDR3 is TGTGCCAGCAGCTTTGCAGGGTCTAGCTCCTACAATGAGCAGTTCTTC. Amino acids: CASSFAGSSSYNEQFF.

On this clone: A read error may explain this, as a much larger clone is one base away. The chain is built from TRBV7-2 and TRBJ2-2; 7 positions agree with TRBD2. The CDR3 has 15 residues. The V gene's germline CDR1 is SGHTA and CDR2 FQGNSA. With 8 bases clipped from V and 0 bases from J, the junction kept 6 bases outside the gene matches. CDR3 loop: CASGRLAANTGELFF. For the CDR3, the DNA is TGTGCCAGCGGCCGTCTAGCGGCGAACACCGGGGAGCTGTTTTTT.

The chain carries TRBV7-8 and TRBJ1-1; tentatively, D is TRBD1 (6 bases). Trimming removed 3 bases from V and 2 bases from J, with 13 bases in between. The CDR3 length is 15 residues. Germline CDR1 and CDR2: SGHVS and FQNEAQ. CDR3 protein: CASSLPDRFNTEAFF. CDR3 nucleotide sequence: TGTGCCAGCAGCTTGCCCGACAGGTTTAACACTGAAGCTTTCTTT.

The chain carries TRBV27 and TRBJ2-1; 8 nucleotides match TRBD2. Germline CDR1 reads MNHEY; CDR2 reads SMNVEV (reference sequence). The V gene end was trimmed by 1 base and the J gene end by 3 bases; junction bases not matched to a gene: 8. The CDR3 contains 17 residues. The DNA of the CDR3 is TGTGCCAGCAGTTTATTCCCTACCGGGACTAGCTACAATGAGCAGTTCTTC. Translation: CASSLFPTGTSYNEQFF.

J is TRBJ2-7 and V is TRBV11-2, with D perhaps TRBD2 (6 bases). Trimming took off 4 bases at V and 3 bases at J, with 13 bases between the two ends. The CDR3 loop spans 14 amino acids. Per the germline V gene, CDR1 is SGHAT and CDR2 is FQNNGV. CDR3 sequence reads: CASSSTGLDYEQYF. CDR3 nucleotides: TGTGCCAGCAGCTCAACGGGACTGGACTACGAGCAGTACTTC. The full variable domain, its missing parts supplied by reference TRBV11-2 and TRBJ2-7, is EAGVAQSPRYKIIEKRQSVAFWCNPISGHATLYWYQQILGQGPKLLIQFQNNGVVDDSQLPKDRFSAERLKGVDSTLKIQPAKLEDSAVYLCASSSTGLDYEQYFGPGTRLTVT.

The chain joins TRBV6-4 to TRBJ1-1; the D gene is possibly TRBD1 (5 bases). Germline-derived CDR1 and CDR2 are MRHNA and SNTAGT. Between the trimmed V and J ends, which lost 4 bases and 3 bases, there was a span of 15 bases. The length of the CDR3 is 15 residues. CDR3 amino acids: CASSGPPMGHTEAFF. The CDR3 DNA is TGTGCCAGCAGTGGTCCCCCTATGGGGCACACTGAAGCTTTCTTT.

V is TRBV28 and J is TRBJ1-4; D is uncertain. Germline assignment: CDR1 MDHEN and CDR2 SYDVKM. The CDR3 is made up of 12 amino acids. V lost 6 bases and J lost 12, with 14 bases in between. CDR3 protein: CASRLNKGELFF. CDR3 DNA: TGTGCCAGCAGGCTGAATAAGGGAGAACTGTTTTTT.